This T cell receptor beta chain came from a study of T cells in localized non-small cell lung cancer. Study-wide findings and caveats: Exceeding tumor, uninvolved adjacent lung had the highest T cell clonality. Only one tumor region was sequenced, so heterogeneity remains possible.

To note about this clone: Its target is not known. Within the sample, other DNA sequences also encode this same CDR3.

Clones were read by immunoSEQ multiplex PCR, and TCRdb kept only the in-frame ones, dropping some. The repertoire has some 27,000 clones, approximately 90% of them found once; the top ten carry under 15%. This receptor was obtained from a female donor aged 60 or older with stage III squamous cell lung carcinoma. Specimen: peripheral blood, collected before any cancer treatment.

The CDR3 loop is CASSWGYEQYF. The CDR3 DNA reads TGCGCCAGCAGCTGGGGCTACGAGCAGTACTTC. V gene TRBV5-1 combines with J gene TRBJ2-7, with unresolved D. The germline V gene encodes CDR1 SGHRS and CDR2 YFSETQ. This CDR3 is built from 11 residues. The V end lost 3 bases, the J end lost 3 bases, and 4 bases lay between the germline ends.